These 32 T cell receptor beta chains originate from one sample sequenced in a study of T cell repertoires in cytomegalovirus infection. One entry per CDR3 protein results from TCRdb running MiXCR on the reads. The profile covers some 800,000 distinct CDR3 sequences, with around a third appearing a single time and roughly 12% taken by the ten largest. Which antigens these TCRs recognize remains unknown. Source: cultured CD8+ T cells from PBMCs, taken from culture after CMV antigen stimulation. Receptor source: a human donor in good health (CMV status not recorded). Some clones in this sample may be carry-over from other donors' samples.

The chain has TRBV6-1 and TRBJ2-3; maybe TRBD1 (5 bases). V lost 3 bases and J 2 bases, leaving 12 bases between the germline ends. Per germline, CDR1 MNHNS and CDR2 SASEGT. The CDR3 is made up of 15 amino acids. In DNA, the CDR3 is TGTGCCAGCAGTGACAGGGTCCCTGCCACAGATACGCAGTATTTT. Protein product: CASSDRVPATDTQYF.

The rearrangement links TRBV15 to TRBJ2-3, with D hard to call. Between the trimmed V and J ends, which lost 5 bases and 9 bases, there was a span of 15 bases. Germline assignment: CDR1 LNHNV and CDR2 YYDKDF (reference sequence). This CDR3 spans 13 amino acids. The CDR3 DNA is TGTGCCACCAGCTTCACCGACGCCGGGACGCAGTATTTT. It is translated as CATSFTDAGTQYF.

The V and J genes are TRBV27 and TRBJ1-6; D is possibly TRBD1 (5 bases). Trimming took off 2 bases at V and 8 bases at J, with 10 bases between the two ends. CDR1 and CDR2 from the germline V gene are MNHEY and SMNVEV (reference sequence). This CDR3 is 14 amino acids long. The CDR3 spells CASSLGGSDSPLHF. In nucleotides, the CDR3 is TGTGCCAGCAGTTTAGGGGGTTCGGATTCACCCCTCCACTTT.

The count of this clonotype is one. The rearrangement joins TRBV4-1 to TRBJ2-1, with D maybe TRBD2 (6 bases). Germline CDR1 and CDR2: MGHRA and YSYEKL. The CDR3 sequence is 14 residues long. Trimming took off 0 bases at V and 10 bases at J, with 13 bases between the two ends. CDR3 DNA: TGCGCCAGCAGCCAAGATAGAGGCGGGGTGGAGCAGTTCTTC. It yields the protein CASSQDRGGVEQFF.

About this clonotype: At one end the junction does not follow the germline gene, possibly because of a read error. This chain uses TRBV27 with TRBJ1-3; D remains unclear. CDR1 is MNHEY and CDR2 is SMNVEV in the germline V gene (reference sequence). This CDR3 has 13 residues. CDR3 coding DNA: TGTGTCAGCGGGCCCGGGTCTGGAAACACCATATATTTT. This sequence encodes CVSGPGSGNTIYF.

CDR3: CSARDPAPNIPWTGGVYSNQPQHF. The CDR3 nucleotides read TGCAGTGCTAGAGATCCCGCTCCCAACATCCCCTGGACAGGGGGTGTTTATAGCAATCAGCCCCAGCATTTT. The V gene is TRBV20-1, the J gene TRBJ1-5; 10 bases align to TRBD1. V shed 0 bases and J 0 bases; nucleotides not matched to a gene: 26. Looked up from germline, CDR1 is DFQATT and CDR2 is SNEGSKA (reference sequence). The CDR3 has 24 amino acids.

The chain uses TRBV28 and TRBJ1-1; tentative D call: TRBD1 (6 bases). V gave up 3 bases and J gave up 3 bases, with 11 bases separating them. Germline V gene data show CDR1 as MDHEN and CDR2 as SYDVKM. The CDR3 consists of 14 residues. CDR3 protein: CASSFAQGYTEAFF. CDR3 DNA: TGTGCCAGCAGTTTTGCCCAGGGGTACACTGAAGCTTTCTTT.

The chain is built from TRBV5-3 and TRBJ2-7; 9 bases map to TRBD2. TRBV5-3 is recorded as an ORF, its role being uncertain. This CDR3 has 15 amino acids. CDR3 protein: CASSLRLAATYEQYV. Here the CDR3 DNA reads TGTGCCAGCAGCTTGCGACTAGCGGCCACCTACGAGCAGTACGTC.

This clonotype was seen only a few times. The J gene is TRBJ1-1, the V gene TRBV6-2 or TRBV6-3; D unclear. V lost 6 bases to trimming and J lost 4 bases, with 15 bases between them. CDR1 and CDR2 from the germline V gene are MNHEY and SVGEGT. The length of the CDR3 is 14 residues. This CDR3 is CASSLTRRGTEAFF. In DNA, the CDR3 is TGTGCCAGCAGCTTAACTCGACGGGGCACTGAAGCTTTCTTT.

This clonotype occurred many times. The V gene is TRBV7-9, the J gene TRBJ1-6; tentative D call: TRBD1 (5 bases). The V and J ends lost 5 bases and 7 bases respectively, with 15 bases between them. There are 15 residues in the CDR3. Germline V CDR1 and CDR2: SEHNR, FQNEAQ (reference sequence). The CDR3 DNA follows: TGTGCCAGCAGCGCTTCCGGGACTGGGAATTCACCCCTCCACTTT. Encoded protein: CASSASGTGNSPLHF.

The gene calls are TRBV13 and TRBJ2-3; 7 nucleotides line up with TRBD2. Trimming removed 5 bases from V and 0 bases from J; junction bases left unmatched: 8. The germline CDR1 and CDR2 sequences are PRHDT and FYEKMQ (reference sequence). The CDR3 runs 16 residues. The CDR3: CASSRPGLNSTDTQYF. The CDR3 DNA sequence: TGTGCCAGCAGCCGCCCGGGACTAAATAGCACAGATACGCAGTATTTT.

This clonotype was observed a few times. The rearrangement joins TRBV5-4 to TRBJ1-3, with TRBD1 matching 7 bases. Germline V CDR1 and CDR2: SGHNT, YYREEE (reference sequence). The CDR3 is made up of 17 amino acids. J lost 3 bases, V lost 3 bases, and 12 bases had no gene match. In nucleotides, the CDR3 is TGTGCCAGCAGCTCTGGTAACCGGGACAGTGATGGAAACACCATATATTTT. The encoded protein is CASSSGNRDSDGNTIYF.

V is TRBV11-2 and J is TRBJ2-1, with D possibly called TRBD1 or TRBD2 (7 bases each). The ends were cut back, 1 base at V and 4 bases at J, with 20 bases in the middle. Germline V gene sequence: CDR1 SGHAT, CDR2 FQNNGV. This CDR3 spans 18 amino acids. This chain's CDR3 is CASSLALSGGGQYNEQFF. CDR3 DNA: TGTGCCAGCAGCTTAGCACTGTCTGGGGGGGGACAGTACAATGAGCAGTTCTTC.

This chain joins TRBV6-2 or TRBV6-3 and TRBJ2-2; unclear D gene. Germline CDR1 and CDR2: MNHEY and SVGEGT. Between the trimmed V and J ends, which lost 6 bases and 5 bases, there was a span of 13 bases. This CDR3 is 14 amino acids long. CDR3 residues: CASSPVEGTGELFF. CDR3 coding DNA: TGTGCCAGCAGCCCCGTCGAAGGGACCGGGGAGCTGTTTTTT.

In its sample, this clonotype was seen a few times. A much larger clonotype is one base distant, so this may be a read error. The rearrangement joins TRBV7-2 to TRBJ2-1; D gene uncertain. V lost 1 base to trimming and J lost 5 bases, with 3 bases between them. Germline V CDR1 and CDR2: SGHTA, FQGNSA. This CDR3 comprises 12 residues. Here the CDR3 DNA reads TGTGCCAGCAGCTTAGACAACAATGAGCAGTTCTTC. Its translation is CASSLDNNEQFF.

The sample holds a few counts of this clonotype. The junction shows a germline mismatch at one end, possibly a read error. CDR3 DNA: TGCAGTGCAAGAGAGATTGGCGGGGGAAACTACAATGAGCAGTTCTTC. Protein sequence: CSAREIGGGNYNEQFF. The rearrangement links TRBV20-1 to TRBJ2-1; 7 bases agree with TRBD2. CDR1 is DFQATT and CDR2 is SNEGSKA in the germline V gene (reference sequence). The CDR3 consists of 16 residues.

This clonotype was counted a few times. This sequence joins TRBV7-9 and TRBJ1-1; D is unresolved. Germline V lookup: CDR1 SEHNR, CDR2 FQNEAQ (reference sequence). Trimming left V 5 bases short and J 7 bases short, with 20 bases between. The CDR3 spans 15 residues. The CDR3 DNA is TGTGCCAGCAGCCACATCTTGGGCCCAGAGGTTGAAGCTTTCTTT. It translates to CASSHILGPEVEAFF.

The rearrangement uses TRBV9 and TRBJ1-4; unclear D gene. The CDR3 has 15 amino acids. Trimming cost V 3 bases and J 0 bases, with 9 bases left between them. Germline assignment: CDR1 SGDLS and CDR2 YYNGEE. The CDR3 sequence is CASSGPQATNEKLFF. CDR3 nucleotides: TGTGCCAGCAGCGGACCTCAGGCAACTAATGAAAAACTGTTTTTT. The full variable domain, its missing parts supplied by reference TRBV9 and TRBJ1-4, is DSGVTQTPKHLITATGQRVTLRCSPRSGDLSVYWYQQSLDQGLQFLIQYYNGEERAKGNILERFSAQQFPDLHSELNLSSLELGDSALYFCASSGPQATNEKLFFGSGTQLSVL.

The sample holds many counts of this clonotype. The CDR3 nucleotides are TGTGCCAGCAGCTTAACGGGGAACCGAGGGGAGCTGTTTTTT. Translation: CASSLTGNRGELFF. V is TRBV7-8 and J is TRBJ2-2, with D maybe TRBD2 (5 bases). The CDR3 extends over 14 amino acids. V was cut by 2 bases and J by 8 bases, with 12 bases left in between. Germline V lookup: CDR1 SGHVS, CDR2 FQNEAQ.

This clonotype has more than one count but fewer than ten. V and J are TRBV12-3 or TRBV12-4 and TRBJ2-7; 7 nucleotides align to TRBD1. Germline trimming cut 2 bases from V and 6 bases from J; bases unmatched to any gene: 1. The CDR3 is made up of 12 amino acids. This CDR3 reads CASSLTGAEQYF. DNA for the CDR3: TGTGCCAGCAGTTTAACAGGGGCCGAGCAGTACTTC.

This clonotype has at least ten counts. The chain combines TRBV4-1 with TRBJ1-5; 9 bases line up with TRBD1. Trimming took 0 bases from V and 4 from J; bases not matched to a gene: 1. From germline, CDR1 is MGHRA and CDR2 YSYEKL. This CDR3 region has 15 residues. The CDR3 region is CASSQDGQGNQPQHF. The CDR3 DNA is TGCGCCAGCAGCCAAGATGGACAGGGGAATCAGCCCCAGCATTTT.

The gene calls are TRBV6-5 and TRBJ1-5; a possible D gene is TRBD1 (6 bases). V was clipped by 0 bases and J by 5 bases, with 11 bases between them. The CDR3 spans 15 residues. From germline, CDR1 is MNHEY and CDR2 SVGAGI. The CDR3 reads CASSYSTGIHQPQHF. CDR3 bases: TGTGCCAGCAGTTACTCGACAGGCATACATCAGCCCCAGCATTTT.

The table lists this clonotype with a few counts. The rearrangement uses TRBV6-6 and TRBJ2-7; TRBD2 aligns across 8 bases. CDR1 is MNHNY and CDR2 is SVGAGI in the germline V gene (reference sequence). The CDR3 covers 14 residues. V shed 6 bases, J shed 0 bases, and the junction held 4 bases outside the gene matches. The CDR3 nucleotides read TGTGCCAGCAGCACCGGGACTAGCTCCTACGAGCAGTACTTC. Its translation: CASSTGTSSYEQYF.

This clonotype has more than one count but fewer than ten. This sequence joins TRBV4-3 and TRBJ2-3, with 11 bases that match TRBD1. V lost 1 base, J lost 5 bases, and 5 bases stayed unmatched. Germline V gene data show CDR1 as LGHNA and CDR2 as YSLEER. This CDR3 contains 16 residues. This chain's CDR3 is CASSQVDRGLGDTQYF. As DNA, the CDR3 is TGCGCCAGCAGCCAAGTGGACAGGGGGCTTGGAGATACGCAGTATTTT.

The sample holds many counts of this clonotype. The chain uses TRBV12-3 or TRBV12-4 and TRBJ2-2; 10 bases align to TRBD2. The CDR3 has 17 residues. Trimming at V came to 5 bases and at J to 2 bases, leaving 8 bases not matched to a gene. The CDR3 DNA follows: TGTGCCAGCAGTACCTCTAGCGGGGGCCCTAACACCGGGGAGCTGTTTTTT. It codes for CASSTSSGGPNTGELFF.

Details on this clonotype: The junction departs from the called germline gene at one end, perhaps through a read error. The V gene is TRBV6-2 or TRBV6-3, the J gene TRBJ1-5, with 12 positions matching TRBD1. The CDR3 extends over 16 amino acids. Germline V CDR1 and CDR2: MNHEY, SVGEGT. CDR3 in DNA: TGTGCCAGCAGTAAACCGGGACAGGGGGCGGGTCAGCCCCAGCCTTTT. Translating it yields CASSKPGQGAGQPQPF.

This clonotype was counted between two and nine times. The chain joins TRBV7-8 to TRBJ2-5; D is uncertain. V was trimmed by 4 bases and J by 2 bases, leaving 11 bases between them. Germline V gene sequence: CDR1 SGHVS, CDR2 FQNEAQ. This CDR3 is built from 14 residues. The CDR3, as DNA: TGTGCCAGCAGCTCTGGAGCCGGGCAAGAGACCCAGTACTTC. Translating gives CASSSGAGQETQYF.

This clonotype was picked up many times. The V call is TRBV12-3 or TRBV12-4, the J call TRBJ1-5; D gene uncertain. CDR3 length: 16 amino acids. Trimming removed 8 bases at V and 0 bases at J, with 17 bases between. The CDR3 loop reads CASGPRTGNSNQPQHF. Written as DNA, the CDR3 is TGTGCCAGCGGCCCCCGGACGGGGAATAGCAATCAGCCCCAGCATTTT.

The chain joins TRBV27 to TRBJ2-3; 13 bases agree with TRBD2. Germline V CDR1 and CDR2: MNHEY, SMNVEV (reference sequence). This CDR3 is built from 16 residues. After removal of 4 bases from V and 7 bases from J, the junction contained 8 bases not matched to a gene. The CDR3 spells CASSSPGTSGAYTQYF. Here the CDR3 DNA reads TGTGCCAGCAGTTCCCCCGGGACTAGCGGGGCGTATACGCAGTATTTT.

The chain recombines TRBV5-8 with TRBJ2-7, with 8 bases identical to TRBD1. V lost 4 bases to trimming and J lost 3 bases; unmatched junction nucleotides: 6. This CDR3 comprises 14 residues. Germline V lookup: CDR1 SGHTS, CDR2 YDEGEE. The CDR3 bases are TGTGCCAGCAGCCTCCGGGACAGGATCTACGAGCAGTACTTC. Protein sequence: CASSLRDRIYEQYF.

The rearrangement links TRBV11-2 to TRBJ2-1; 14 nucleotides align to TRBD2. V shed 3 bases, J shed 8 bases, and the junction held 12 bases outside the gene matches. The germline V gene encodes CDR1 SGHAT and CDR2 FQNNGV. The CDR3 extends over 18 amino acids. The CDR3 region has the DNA TGTGCCAGCAGCTTCCGGACTAGCGGGGGGACGAAAAGCGATGAGCAGTTCTTC. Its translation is CASSFRTSGGTKSDEQFF.

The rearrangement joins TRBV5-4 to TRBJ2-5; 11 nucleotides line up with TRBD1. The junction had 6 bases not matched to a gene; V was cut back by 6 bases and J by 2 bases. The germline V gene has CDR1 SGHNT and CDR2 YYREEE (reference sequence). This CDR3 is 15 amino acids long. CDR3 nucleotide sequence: TGTGCCAGCAACAACCGGGACAGGGGGCAAGAGACCCAGTACTTC. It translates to CASNNRDRGQETQYF.